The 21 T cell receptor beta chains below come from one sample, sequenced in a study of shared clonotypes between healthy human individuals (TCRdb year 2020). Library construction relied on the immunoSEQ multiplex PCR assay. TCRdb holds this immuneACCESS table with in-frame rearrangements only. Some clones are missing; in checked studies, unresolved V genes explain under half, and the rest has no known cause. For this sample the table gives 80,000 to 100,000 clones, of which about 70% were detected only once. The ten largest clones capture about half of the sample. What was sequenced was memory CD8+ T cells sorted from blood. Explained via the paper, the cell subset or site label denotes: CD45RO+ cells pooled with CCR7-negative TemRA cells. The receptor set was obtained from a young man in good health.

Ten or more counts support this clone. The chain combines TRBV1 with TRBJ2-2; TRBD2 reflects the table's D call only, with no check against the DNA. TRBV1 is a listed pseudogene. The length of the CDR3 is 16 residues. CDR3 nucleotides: TGCACCAGCAGCCAGACTAGCGGGAGAAACACCGGGGAGCTGTTTTTT. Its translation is CTSSQTSGRNTGELFF.

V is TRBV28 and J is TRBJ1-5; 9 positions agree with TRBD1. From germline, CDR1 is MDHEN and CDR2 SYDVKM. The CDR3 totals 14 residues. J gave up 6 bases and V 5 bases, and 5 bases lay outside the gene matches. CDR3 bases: TGTGCCAGCAGTGATCGACAGGGGGGTCAGCCCCAGCATTTT. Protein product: CASSDRQGGQPQHF.

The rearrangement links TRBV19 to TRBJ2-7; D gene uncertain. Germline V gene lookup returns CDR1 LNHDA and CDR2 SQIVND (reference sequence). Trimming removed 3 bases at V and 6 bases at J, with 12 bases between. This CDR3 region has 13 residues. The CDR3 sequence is CASSIFHTSEQYF. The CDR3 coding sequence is TGTGCCAGTAGTATTTTCCACACCTCCGAGCAGTACTTC.

DNA of the CDR3: TGTGCCAGCAGCTTAGCAGGGGAGCGAACTGAAGCTTTCTTT. Translated: CASSLAGERTEAFF. The chain employs TRBV7-9 and TRBJ1-1; D may be TRBD1 (5 bases). The CDR3 extends over 14 amino acids. V gave up 0 bases and J gave up 5 bases, with 10 bases separating them. Germline values: CDR1 SEHNR, CDR2 FQNEAQ (reference sequence).

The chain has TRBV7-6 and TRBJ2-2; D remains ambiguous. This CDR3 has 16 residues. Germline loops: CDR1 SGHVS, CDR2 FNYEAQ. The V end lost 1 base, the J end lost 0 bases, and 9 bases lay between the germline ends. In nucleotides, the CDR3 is TGTGCCAGCAGCTTAGGTCTGGGGTCGAACACCGGGGAGCTGTTTTTT. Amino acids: CASSLGLGSNTGELFF.

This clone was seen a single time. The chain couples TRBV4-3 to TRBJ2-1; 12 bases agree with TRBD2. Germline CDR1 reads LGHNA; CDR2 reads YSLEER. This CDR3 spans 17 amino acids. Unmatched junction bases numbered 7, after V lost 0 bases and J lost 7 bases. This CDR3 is CASSQERLAGGMNEQFF. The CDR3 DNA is TGCGCCAGCAGCCAAGAACGGCTAGCGGGAGGGATGAATGAGCAGTTCTTC.

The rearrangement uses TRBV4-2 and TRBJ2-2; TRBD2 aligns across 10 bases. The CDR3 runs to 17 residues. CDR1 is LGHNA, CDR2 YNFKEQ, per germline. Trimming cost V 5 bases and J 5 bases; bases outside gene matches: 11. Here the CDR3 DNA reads TGTGCCAGCAGCTTGTACGGACTAGCGGTGGGGACCGGGGAGCTGTTTTTT. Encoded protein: CASSLYGLAVGTGELFF.

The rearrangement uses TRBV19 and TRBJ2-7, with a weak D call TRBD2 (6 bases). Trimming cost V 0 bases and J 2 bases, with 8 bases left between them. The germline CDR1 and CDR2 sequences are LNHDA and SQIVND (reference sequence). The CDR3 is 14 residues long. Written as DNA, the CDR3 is TGTGCCAGTAGTATAGAGGAGGGACCCTACGAGCAGTACTTC. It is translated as CASSIEEGPYEQYF.

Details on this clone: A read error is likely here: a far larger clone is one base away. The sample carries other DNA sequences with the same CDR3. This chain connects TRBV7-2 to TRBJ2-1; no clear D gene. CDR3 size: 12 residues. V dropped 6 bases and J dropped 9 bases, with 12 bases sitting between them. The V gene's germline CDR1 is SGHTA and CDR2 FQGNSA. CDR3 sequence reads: CASSIPSGEQFF. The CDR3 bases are TGTGCCAGCAGTATCCCCTCGGGTGAGCAGTTCTTC. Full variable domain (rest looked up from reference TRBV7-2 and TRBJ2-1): GAGVSQSPSNKVTEKGKDVELRCDPISGHTALYWYRQSLGQGLEFLIYFQGNSAPDKSGLPSDRFSAERTGGSVSTLTIQRTQQEDSAVYLCASSIPSGEQFFGPGTRLTVL.

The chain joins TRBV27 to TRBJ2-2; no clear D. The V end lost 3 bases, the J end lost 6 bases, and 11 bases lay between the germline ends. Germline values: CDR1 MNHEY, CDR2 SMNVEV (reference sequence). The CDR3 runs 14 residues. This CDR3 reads CASSFATISGELFF. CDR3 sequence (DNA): TGTGCCAGCAGTTTCGCAACGATATCCGGGGAGCTGTTTTTT.

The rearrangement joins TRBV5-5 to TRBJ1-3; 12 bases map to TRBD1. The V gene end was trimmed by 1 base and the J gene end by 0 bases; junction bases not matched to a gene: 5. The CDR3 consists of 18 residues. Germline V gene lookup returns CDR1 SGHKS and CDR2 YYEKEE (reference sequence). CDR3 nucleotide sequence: TGTGCCAGCAGCTTGTGGGACAGGGGGCAAAACTCTGGAAACACCATATATTTT. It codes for CASSLWDRGQNSGNTIYF.

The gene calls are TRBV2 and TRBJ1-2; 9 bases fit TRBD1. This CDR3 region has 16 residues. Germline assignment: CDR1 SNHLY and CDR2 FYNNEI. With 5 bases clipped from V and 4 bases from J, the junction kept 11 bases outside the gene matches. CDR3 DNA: TGTGCCAGCAGTATGTACGGGACAGGGTACGGCTATGGCTACACCTTC. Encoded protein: CASSMYGTGYGYGYTF.

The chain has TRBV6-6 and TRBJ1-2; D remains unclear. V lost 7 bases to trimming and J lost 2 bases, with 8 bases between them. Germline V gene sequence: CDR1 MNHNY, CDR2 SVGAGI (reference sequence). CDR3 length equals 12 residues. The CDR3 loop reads CASIDGNYGYTF. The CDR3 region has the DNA TGTGCCAGCATCGACGGAAACTATGGCTACACCTTC.

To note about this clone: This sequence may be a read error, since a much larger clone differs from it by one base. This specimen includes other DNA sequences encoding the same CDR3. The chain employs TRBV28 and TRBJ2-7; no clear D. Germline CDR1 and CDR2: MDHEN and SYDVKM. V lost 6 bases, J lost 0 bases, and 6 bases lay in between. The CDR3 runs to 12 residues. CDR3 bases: TGTGCCAGCAGCGCAGTCTCCTACGAGCAGTACTTC. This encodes CASSAVSYEQYF.

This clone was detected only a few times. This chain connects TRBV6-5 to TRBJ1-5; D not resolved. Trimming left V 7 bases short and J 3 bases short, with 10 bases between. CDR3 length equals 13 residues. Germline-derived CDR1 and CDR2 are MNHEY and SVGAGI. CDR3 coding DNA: TGTGCCAGCACCTCGGGAGACAATCAGCCCCAGCATTTT. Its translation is CASTSGDNQPQHF.

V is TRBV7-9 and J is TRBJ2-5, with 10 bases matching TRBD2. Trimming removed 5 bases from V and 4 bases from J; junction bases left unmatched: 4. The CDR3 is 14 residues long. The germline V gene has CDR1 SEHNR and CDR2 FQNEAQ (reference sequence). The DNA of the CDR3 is TGTGCCAGCAGCGATAGGACTAGCGGAGAGACCCAGTACTTC. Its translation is CASSDRTSGETQYF.

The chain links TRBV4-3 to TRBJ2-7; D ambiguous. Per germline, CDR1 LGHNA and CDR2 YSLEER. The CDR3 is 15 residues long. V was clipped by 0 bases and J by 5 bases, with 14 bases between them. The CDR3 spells CASSQEYDGYDEQYF. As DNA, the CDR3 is TGCGCCAGCAGCCAAGAATACGATGGGTACGACGAGCAGTACTTC.

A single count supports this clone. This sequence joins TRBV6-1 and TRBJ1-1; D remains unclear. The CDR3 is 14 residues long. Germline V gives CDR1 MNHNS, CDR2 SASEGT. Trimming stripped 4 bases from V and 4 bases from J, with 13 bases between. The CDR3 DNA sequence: TGTGCCAGCAGTGTTCCGGGCTTAGGCACTGAAGCTTTCTTT. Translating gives CASSVPGLGTEAFF.

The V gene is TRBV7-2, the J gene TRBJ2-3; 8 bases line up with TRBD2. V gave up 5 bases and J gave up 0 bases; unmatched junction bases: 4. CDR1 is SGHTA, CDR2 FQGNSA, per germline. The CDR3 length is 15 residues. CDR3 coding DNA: TGTGCCAGCAGCCATAGCGGGGTTAGCACAGATACGCAGTATTTT. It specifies CASSHSGVSTDTQYF.

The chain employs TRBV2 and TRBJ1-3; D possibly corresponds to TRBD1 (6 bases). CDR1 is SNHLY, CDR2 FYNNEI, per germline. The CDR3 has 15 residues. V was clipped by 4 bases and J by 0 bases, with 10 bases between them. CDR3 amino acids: CASSGTGNSGNTIYF. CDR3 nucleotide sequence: TGTGCCAGCAGTGGAACAGGGAACTCTGGAAACACCATATATTTT. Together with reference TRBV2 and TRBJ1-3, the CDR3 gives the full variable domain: EPEVTQTPSHQVTQMGQEVILRCVPISNHLYFYWYRQILGQKVEFLVSFYNNEISEKSEIFDDQFSVERPDGSNFTLKIRSTKLEDSAMYFCASSGTGNSGNTIYFGEGSWLTVV.

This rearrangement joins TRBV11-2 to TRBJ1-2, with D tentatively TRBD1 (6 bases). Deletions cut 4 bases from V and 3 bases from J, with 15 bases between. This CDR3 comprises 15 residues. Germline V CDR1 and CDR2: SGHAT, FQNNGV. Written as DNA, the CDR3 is TGTGCCAGCAGCTCCTTACAGGGCCGAGACTATGGCTACACCTTC. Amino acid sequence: CASSSLQGRDYGYTF.